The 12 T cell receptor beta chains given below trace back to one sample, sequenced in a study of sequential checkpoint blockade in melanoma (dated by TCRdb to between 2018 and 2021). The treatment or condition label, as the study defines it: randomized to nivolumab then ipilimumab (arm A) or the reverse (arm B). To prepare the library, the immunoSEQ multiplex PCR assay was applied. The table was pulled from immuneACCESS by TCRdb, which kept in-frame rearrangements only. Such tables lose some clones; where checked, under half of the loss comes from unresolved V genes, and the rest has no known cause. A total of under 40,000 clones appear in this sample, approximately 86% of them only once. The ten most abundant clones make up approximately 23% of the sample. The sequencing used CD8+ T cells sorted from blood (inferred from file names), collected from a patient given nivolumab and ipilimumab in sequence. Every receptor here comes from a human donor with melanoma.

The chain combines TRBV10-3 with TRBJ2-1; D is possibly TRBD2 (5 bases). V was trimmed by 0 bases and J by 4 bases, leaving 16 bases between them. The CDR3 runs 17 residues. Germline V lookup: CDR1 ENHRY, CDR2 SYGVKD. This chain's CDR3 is CAISESRSAGVYNEQFF. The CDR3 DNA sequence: TGTGCCATCAGTGAGTCGAGGTCAGCCGGGGTTTACAATGAGCAGTTCTTC.

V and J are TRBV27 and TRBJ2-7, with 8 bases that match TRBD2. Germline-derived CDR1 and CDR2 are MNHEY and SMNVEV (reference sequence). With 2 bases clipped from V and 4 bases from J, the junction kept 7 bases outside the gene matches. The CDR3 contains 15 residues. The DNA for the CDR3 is TGTGCCAGCAGTTTACTTGGTAGCGGGGAATACGAGCAGTACTTC. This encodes CASSLLGSGEYEQYF.

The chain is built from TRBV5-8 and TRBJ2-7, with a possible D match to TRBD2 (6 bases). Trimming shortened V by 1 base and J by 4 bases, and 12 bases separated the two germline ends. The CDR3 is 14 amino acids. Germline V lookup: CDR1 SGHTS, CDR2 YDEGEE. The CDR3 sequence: CASSLYGGTYEQYF. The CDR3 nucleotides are TGTGCCAGCAGCTTGTACGGGGGTACTTACGAGCAGTACTTC. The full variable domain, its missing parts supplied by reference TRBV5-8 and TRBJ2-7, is EAGVTQSPTHLIKTRGQQATLRCSPISGHTSVYWYQQALGLGLQFLLWYDEGEERNRGNFPPRFSGRQFPNYSSELNVNALELEDSALYLCASSLYGGTYEQYFGPGTRLTVT.

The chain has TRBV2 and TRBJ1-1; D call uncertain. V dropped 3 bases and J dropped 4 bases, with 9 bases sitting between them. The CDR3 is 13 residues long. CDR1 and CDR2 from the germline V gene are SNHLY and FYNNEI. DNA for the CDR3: TGTGCCAGCAGTGAGATGGTACTCACTGAAGCTTTCTTT. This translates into CASSEMVLTEAFF.

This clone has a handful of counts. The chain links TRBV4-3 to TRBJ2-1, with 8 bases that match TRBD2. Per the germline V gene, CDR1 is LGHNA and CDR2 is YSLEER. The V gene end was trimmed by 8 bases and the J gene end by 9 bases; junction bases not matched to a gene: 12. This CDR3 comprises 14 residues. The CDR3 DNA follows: TGCGCCAGCGGGCACGGCGGGAGGATAAGTGAGCAGTTCTTC. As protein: CASGHGGRISEQFF.

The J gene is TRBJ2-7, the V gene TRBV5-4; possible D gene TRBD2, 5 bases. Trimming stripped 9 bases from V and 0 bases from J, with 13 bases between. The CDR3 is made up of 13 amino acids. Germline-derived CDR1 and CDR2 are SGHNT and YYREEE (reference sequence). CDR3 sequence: CATDDRDSYEQYF. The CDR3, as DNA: TGTGCCACCGACGACCGGGACTCCTACGAGCAGTACTTC.

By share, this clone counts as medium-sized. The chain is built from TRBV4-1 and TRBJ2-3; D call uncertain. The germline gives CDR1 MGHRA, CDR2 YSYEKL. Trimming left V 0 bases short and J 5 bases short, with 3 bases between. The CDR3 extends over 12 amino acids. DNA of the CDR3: TGCGCCAGCAGCCAAGATCAAGATACGCAGTATTTT. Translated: CASSQDQDTQYF.

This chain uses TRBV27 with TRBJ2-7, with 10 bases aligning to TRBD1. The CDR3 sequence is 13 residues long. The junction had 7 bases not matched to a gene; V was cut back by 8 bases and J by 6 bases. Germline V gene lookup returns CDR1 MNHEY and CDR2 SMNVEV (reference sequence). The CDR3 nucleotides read TGTGCCAGCGGTTGGACAGGGGGTTTCGAGCAGTACTTC. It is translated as CASGWTGGFEQYF.

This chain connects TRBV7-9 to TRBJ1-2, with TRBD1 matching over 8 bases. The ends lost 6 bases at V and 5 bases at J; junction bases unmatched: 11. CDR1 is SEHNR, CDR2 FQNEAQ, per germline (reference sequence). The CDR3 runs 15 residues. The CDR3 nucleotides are TGTGCCAGCAGACAACTCAGGACAGGGTTATATGGCTACACCTTC. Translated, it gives CASRQLRTGLYGYTF.

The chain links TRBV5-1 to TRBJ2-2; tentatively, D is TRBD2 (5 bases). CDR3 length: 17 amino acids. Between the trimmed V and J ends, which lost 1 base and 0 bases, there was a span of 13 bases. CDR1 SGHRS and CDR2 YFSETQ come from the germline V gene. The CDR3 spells CASSLNPADANTGELFF. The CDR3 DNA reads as TGCGCCAGCAGCTTGAATCCAGCGGACGCGAACACCGGGGAGCTGTTTTTT.

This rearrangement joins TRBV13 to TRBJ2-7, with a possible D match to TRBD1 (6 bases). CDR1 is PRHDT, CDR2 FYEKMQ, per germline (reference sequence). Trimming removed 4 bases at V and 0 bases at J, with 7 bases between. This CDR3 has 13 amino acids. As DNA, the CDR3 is TGTGCCAGCAGCTCGGACAGCTCCTACGAGCAGTACTTC. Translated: CASSSDSSYEQYF.

CDR3 nucleotides: TGTGCCACCAGCAGTGACTCTACAGGTGAAAAACTGTTTTTT. Translating gives CATSSDSTGEKLFF. J is TRBJ1-4 and V is TRBV15, with TRBD1 as a possible D gene (5 bases). CDR1 is LNHNV, CDR2 YYDKDF, per germline (reference sequence). The length of the CDR3 is 14 residues. V was clipped by 3 bases and J by 7 bases, with 12 bases between them.